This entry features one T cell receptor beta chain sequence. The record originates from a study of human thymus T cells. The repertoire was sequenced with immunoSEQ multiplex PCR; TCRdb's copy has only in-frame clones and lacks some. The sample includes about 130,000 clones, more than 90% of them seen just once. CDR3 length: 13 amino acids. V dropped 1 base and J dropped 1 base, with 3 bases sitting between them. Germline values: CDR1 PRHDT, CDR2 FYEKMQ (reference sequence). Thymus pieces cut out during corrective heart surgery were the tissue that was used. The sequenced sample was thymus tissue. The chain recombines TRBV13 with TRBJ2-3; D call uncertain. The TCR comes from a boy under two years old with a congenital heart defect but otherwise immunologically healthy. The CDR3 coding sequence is TGTGCCAGCAGCTTAGTCGGCACAGATACGCAGTATTTT. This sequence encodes CASSLVGTDTQYF.